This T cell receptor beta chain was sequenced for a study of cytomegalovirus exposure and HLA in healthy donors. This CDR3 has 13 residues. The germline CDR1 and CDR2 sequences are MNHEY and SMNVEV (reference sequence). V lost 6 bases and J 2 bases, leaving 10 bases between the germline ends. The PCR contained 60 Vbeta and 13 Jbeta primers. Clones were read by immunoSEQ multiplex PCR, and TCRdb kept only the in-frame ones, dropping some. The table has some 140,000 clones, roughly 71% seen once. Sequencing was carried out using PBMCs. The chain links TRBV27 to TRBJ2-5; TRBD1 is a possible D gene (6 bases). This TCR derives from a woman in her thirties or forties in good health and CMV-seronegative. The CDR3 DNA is TGTGCCAGCAGCCAGGGGAATCAAGAGACCCAGTACTTC. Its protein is CASSQGNQETQYF.